A selection of T cell receptor beta chains follows, all from one sample in a study of cytomegalovirus exposure and HLA in healthy donors. TCRdb keeps only in-frame clones here, not all; method: immunoSEQ multiplex PCR. This table has some 140,000 clones, about three quarters appearing once. The sequenced sample consisted of PBMCs. The receptors come from a male donor in good health and CMV-seropositive. The conserved cysteine and the conserved F or W are not part of the CDR3 here. Fields, in order: V gene, D gene, clone size, J gene, CDR3 protein. D genes are given only for firm matches. Some rows have no size entry. The others give once, few or many, or a class for an expanded clone.

V gene: TRBV28
D gene: TRBD2
clone size: -
J gene: TRBJ2-7
CDR3 protein: ASSSVGLAGSYEQY

V gene: TRBV9
D gene: -
clone size: -
J gene: TRBJ2-7
CDR3 protein: ASSRDSNYEQY

V gene: TRBV5-4
D gene: TRBD2
clone size: -
J gene: TRBJ2-1
CDR3 protein: ASSLTSVHNEQF

V gene: TRBV28
D gene: -
clone size: -
J gene: TRBJ2-1
CDR3 protein: ASTTGTLNEQF

V gene: TRBV9
D gene: TRBD1
clone size: once
J gene: TRBJ2-7
CDR3 protein: ASSEGGNEQY

V gene: TRBV2
D gene: -
clone size: -
J gene: TRBJ2-6
CDR3 protein: ASRTFVSSGANVLT

V gene: TRBV19
D gene: TRBD1
clone size: few
J gene: TRBJ2-7
CDR3 protein: ASSLTGASDEQY

V gene: TRBV7-9
D gene: TRBD2
clone size: -
J gene: TRBJ2-5
CDR3 protein: ASSFRSSGHQETQY

V gene: TRBV4-1
D gene: -
clone size: -
J gene: TRBJ2-3
CDR3 protein: ASERVPSTDTQY

V gene: TRBV7-9
D gene: -
clone size: -
J gene: TRBJ2-1
CDR3 protein: ASSPRLNPSYNEQF

V gene: TRBV5-5
D gene: -
clone size: -
J gene: TRBJ2-1
CDR3 protein: ASSSSDIAYNEQF

V gene: TRBV29-1
D gene: -
clone size: once
J gene: TRBJ2-7
CDR3 protein: SVATSFEQY

V gene: TRBV19
D gene: -
clone size: -
J gene: TRBJ1-1
CDR3 protein: ASSAATGLDTEAF

V gene: TRBV5-1
D gene: -
clone size: -
J gene: TRBJ1-2
CDR3 protein: ASSLDPSGLYGYT

V gene: TRBV19
D gene: TRBD2
clone size: -
J gene: TRBJ2-7
CDR3 protein: ASSMSSGDSYEQY

V gene: TRBV25-1
D gene: TRBD1
clone size: -
J gene: TRBJ2-1
CDR3 protein: ATTLGTGGYNEQF